This TCR beta chain was retrieved from a study of technical replicates of blood from several donors. The data were produced by immunoSEQ multiplex PCR, yet TCRdb's version contains in-frame clones alone and is incomplete. Of under 90,000 clones in the sample, 80% to 95% were seen once. The clonotype was recovered from a human donor in good health. Sequences were obtained from T cells isolated from PBMCs.

CDR3 region: CASSQQWNTEAFF. The CDR3 bases are TGTGCCAGCAGCCAACAGTGGAACACTGAAGCTTTCTTT. This chain connects TRBV7-9 to TRBJ1-1; D not certain. The CDR3 has 13 residues. Germline V gene sequence: CDR1 SEHNR, CDR2 FQNEAQ (reference sequence). Trimming cost V 5 bases and J 1 base, with 8 bases left between them.